These T cell receptor beta chains were read from a single sample in a study of cytomegalovirus exposure and HLA in healthy donors. Assay: immunoSEQ multiplex PCR; the TCRdb copy retains only in-frame clones and omits some. The table includes about 280,000 clones, roughly 90% detected once. The sequenced material came from PBMCs. The receptors were gathered from a woman in her late teens or twenties in good health and CMV-seronegative. Both conserved end residues are part of each CDR3. D genes are given only for firm matches. Size is omitted from some rows. Given values are once, few, many or a class for expanded clones.

few	TRBJ1-2	TRBD1	15	TRBV19	CASSTQWDRRFGYTF	TGTGCCAGTAGTACCCAATGGGACAGGAGATTTGGCTACACCTTC
.	TRBJ2-5	.	14	TRBV9	CASSVGLAEETQYF	TGTGCCAGCAGCGTAGGGCTAGCAGAAGAGACCCAGTACTTC
.	TRBJ1-2	TRBD1	15	TRBV5-4	CASSFRDRANYGYTF	TGTGCCAGCAGCTTTAGGGACAGAGCTAACTATGGCTACACCTTC
.	TRBJ2-1	.	16	TRBV30	CAWSVKYVRERHEQFF	TGTGCCTGGAGTGTAAAGTATGTCCGGGAGAGGCATGAGCAGTTCTTC
.	TRBJ2-5	TRBD2	17	TRBV27	CASSLSRLAGGQETQYF	TGTGCCAGCAGTTTATCGAGGCTAGCGGGAGGGCAAGAGACCCAGTACTTC
.	TRBJ2-1	.	16	TRBV7-3	CASSSGTDSSYNEQFF	TGTGCCAGCAGCTCAGGGACTGACAGCTCCTACAATGAGCAGTTCTTC
.	TRBJ2-7	.	15	TRBV14	CASSHWTGRVHEQYF	TGTGCCAGCAGCCATTGGACAGGGAGGGTCCACGAGCAGTACTTC
.	TRBJ2-7	.	13	TRBV7-9	CASSSRQSYEQYF	TGTGCCAGCAGCTCTAGACAGTCCTACGAGCAGTACTTC
.	TRBJ2-1	.	12	TRBV11-2	CASSRSYNEQFF	TGTGCCAGCAGCCGCTCCTACAATGAGCAGTTCTTC
few	TRBJ2-2	.	12	TRBV27	CASSLRPGELFF	TGTGCCAGCAGTTTGCGCCCCGGGGAGCTGTTTTTT
.	TRBJ2-7	TRBD2	16	TRBV5-1	CASSQYGRSGSYEQYF	TGCGCCAGCAGCCAATACGGAAGGAGCGGGAGCTACGAGCAGTACTTC
.	TRBJ2-1	TRBD2	16	TRBV7-9	CASSLGLAGGGNEQFF	TGTGCCAGCAGCCTGGGACTAGCGGGAGGAGGAAATGAGCAGTTCTTC
.	TRBJ1-1	.	12	TRBV28	CASSSREGEAFF	TGTGCCAGCAGTTCTCGGGAGGGGGAAGCTTTCTTT
.	TRBJ1-2	TRBD1	18	TRBV25-1	CASRPGTGNLLSNYGYTF	TGTGCCAGCAGGCCCGGGACAGGGAACCTACTTTCTAACTATGGCTACACCTTC
.	TRBJ2-1	.	11	TRBV6-1	CASRTGDEQFF	TGTGCCAGCAGAACGGGAGATGAGCAGTTCTTC
.	TRBJ2-2	TRBD2	17	TRBV28	CASTFIGAGANTGELFF	TGTGCCAGCACCTTCATAGGAGCGGGAGCGAACACCGGGGAGCTGTTTTTT
.	TRBJ1-4	TRBD1	13	TRBV28	CASRQGRMEKLFF	TGTGCCTCTCGACAGGGGAGGATGGAAAAACTGTTTTTT
few	TRBJ1-2	.	12	TRBV28	CASSTKSYGYTF	TGTGCCAGCAGTACTAAGTCCTATGGCTACACCTTC
few	TRBJ2-2	TRBD2	16	TRBV28	CASSLTLAGDTGELFF	TGTGCCAGCAGTTTAACGCTAGCGGGAGACACCGGGGAGCTGTTTTTT
.	TRBJ2-7	.	14	TRBV2	CASKSGDHAYEQYF	TGTGCCAGCAAATCAGGGGACCACGCTTACGAGCAGTACTTC
.	TRBJ2-7	.	14	TRBV28	CASSRDFIGAEQYF	TGTGCCAGCAGTCGAGACTTTATAGGGGCCGAGCAGTACTTC
.	TRBJ1-1	.	16	TRBV5-6	CASSFIWASVNTEAFF	TGTGCCAGCAGCTTTATCTGGGCGAGTGTGAACACTGAAGCTTTCTTT
.	TRBJ2-7	TRBD1	14	TRBV5-8	CASSTGQGEYEQYF	TGTGCCAGCAGCACAGGACAGGGGGAGTACGAGCAGTACTTC
once	TRBJ1-1	.	16	TRBV5-1	CASSRGERHRYTEAFF	TGCGCCAGCAGCCGGGGAGAGAGACATCGGTATACTGAAGCTTTCTTT
.	TRBJ2-7	TRBD1	17	TRBV28	CASSPPPGQGALNEQYF	TGTGCCAGCAGTCCACCCCCGGGACAGGGGGCGCTTAACGAGCAGTACTTC
.	TRBJ2-2	TRBD2	19	TRBV4-3	CASSQGTSGRPRRGGELFF	TGCGCCAGCAGCCAAGGGACTAGCGGGAGGCCAAGGCGGGGCGGGGAGCTGTTTTTT